The 16 T cell receptor beta chains presented below share a single source sample, sequenced in a study of blood T cell repertoires in COVID-19. Sequencing used immunoSEQ multiplex PCR; TCRdb keeps in-frame clones, though not all of them. Among 65,000 or so clones listed, about nine tenths were seen once. The sample consisted of peripheral blood. All receptors come from a man in his 60s with acute or convalescent COVID-19.

This clone was seen a single time. This sequence joins TRBV5-1 and TRBJ2-7; weak D call: TRBD2 (6 bases). Germline V CDR1 and CDR2: SGHRS, YFSETQ. V lost 0 bases to trimming and J lost 3 bases, with 13 bases between them. The CDR3 extends over 15 amino acids. The CDR3: CASSLAEGTRYEQYF. As DNA, the CDR3 is TGCGCCAGCAGCTTGGCGGAGGGGACGCGCTACGAGCAGTACTTC.

The chain joins TRBV5-1 to TRBJ2-2; weak D call: TRBD1 (6 bases). The V end was cut by 2 bases, the J end by 1 base, with 6 bases between. CDR1 SGHRS and CDR2 YFSETQ come from the germline V gene. This CDR3 region has 14 residues. The chain's CDR3 is CASSLGGNTGELFF. The CDR3 nucleotides are TGCGCCAGCAGCTTAGGGGGGAACACCGGGGAGCTGTTTTTT.

The chain recombines TRBV6-5 with TRBJ1-1; TRBD1 agrees at 8 bases. CDR3 length equals 15 residues. Germline CDR1 MNHEY, CDR2 SVGAGI. J was trimmed by 3 bases and V by 5 bases; bases with no gene match: 8. CDR3 sequence reads: CASSKLTGGDTEAFF. The CDR3, as DNA: TGTGCCAGCAGTAAATTAACAGGGGGGGACACTGAAGCTTTCTTT.

This clone was seen once. The chain couples TRBV3-1 (or the pseudogene TRBV3-2) to TRBJ1-2, with 9 bases matching TRBD1. CDR1 is LGHDT and CDR2 is YNNKEL in the germline V gene (reference sequence). V dropped 4 bases and J dropped 4; count of bases not matched to a gene: 1. The CDR3 contains 13 residues. This chain's CDR3 is CASSLGQGYGYTF. In DNA form, the CDR3 reads TGTGCCAGCAGCCTGGGACAGGGCTATGGCTACACCTTC.

The V and J genes are TRBV7-2 and TRBJ2-3; 8 nucleotides agree with TRBD2. With 5 bases clipped from V and 2 bases from J, the junction kept 9 bases outside the gene matches. CDR3 length equals 16 residues. Germline loops: CDR1 SGHTA, CDR2 FQGNSA. The CDR3 bases are TGTGCCAGCAGCCTAGGGGGGCGGGGGGCCACAGATACGCAGTATTTT. Translation gives CASSLGGRGATDTQYF.

The chain employs TRBV5-1 and TRBJ1-1; 12 bases are shared with TRBD1. With V trimmed by 2 bases and J by 7 bases, 12 bases remained unmatched. CDR3 size: 17 residues. In germline, CDR1 is SGHRS, CDR2 YFSETQ. The CDR3 DNA reads as TGCGCCAGCAGCTTATCAGTTCCCGGGACAGGGGGCGTTGAAGCTTTCTTT. It yields the protein CASSLSVPGTGGVEAFF.

The J gene is TRBJ2-2, the V gene TRBV5-8; no firm D call. The CDR3 has 13 amino acids. V lost 6 bases, J lost 1 base, and 7 bases lay in between. Germline V gene lookup returns CDR1 SGHTS and CDR2 YDEGEE. The DNA for the CDR3 is TGTGCCAGCATAACTCAGAACACCGGGGAGCTGTTTTTT. It encodes CASITQNTGELFF.

In nucleotides, the CDR3 is TGCGCCAGCAGCCTAGGGACTGGGCCATACAATGAGCAGTTCTTC. It encodes CASSLGTGPYNEQFF. This chain links TRBV5-1 with TRBJ2-1; maybe TRBD2 (6 bases). V was trimmed by 4 bases and J by 4 bases, leaving 15 bases between them. Germline loops: CDR1 SGHRS, CDR2 YFSETQ. This CDR3 comprises 15 residues.

Regarding this clone: At the DNA level, this CDR3 is encoded by other sequences in the same sample as well. The V call is TRBV2, the J call TRBJ1-2, with D tentatively TRBD1 (6 bases). CDR3 size: 13 residues. Trimming removed 4 bases from V and 4 bases from J, with 10 bases in between. Germline-derived CDR1 and CDR2 are SNHLY and FYNNEI. The CDR3: CASSVGGAYGYTF. The CDR3 region has the DNA TGTGCCAGCAGTGTAGGGGGGGCCTATGGCTACACCTTC.

This clone showed up just a few times. The chain recombines TRBV5-4 with TRBJ1-2; 8 nucleotides agree with TRBD1. Germline CDR1 reads SGHNT; CDR2 reads YYREEE (reference sequence). Germline trimming cut 5 bases from V and 4 bases from J; bases unmatched to any gene: 13. The CDR3 loop spans 16 amino acids. The CDR3 sequence is CASRGSAGTGIYGYTF. The CDR3 coding sequence is TGTGCCAGCAGGGGGAGCGCCGGGACAGGAATCTATGGCTACACCTTC.

The chain has TRBV30 and TRBJ2-2; D is perhaps TRBD1 (5 bases). Germline-derived CDR1 and CDR2 are GTSNPN and SVGIG (reference sequence). The V and J ends lost 3 bases and 4 bases respectively, with 12 bases between them. The CDR3 is 14 residues long. As DNA, the CDR3 is TGTGCCTGGAGAGGTCAGGGCTCCACCGGGGAGCTGTTTTTT. Amino acids: CAWRGQGSTGELFF. The full variable domain, in which reference TRBV30 and TRBJ2-2 provide the parts outside the CDR3, is SQTIHQWPATLVQPVGSPLSLECTVEGTSNPNLYWYRQAAGRGLQLLFYSVGIGQISSEVPQNLSASRPQDRQFILSSKKLLLSDSGFYLCAWRGQGSTGELFFGEGSRLTVL.

This chain links TRBV5-5 with TRBJ1-4; D may be TRBD1 (6 bases). The CDR3 spans 16 residues. Germline values: CDR1 SGHKS, CDR2 YYEKEE (reference sequence). The V end lost 1 base, the J end lost 0 bases, and 10 bases lay between the germline ends. The CDR3 region has the DNA TGTGCCAGCAGCTTGACAGGGACGGCAACTAATGAAAAACTGTTTTTT. This translates into CASSLTGTATNEKLFF.

This chain uses TRBV19 with TRBJ2-7, with 8 bases matching TRBD1. The V gene end was trimmed by 9 bases and the J gene end by 1 base; junction bases not matched to a gene: 5. The CDR3 spans 13 residues. The V gene's germline CDR1 is LNHDA and CDR2 SQIVND (reference sequence). CDR3 residues: CASPDRGSYEQYF. The DNA of the CDR3 is TGTGCCAGCCCCGACAGGGGTTCCTACGAGCAGTACTTC.

DNA for the CDR3: TGTGCCACCAGCAGTCAGACAGGGAAGAATTCACCCCTCCACTTT. Residues: CATSSQTGKNSPLHF. The rearrangement joins TRBV15 to TRBJ1-6, with TRBD1 matching 7 bases. The CDR3 consists of 15 residues. Germline CDR1 LNHNV, CDR2 YYDKDF (reference sequence). The V gene end was trimmed by 3 bases and the J gene end by 7 bases; junction bases not matched to a gene: 6.

The J gene is TRBJ2-5, the V gene TRBV6-6; D is possibly TRBD1 (6 bases). Trimming shortened V by 7 bases and J by 5 bases, and 20 bases separated the two germline ends. This CDR3 spans 15 amino acids. Germline CDR1 is MNHNY and CDR2 is SVGAGI (reference sequence). The CDR3 sequence: CASNERQEWKETQYF. DNA for the CDR3: TGTGCCAGCAACGAACGACAGGAGTGGAAGGAGACCCAGTACTTC.

This clone was seen just once. The chain uses TRBV5-5 and TRBJ1-2; no clear D gene. In germline, CDR1 is SGHKS, CDR2 YYEKEE (reference sequence). The CDR3 runs to 14 residues. The V and J ends lost 4 bases and 2 bases respectively, with 12 bases between them. CDR3 sequence: CASSPLAVNYGYTF. For the CDR3, the DNA is TGTGCCAGCAGCCCCCTCGCGGTGAACTATGGCTACACCTTC.